A single sample is the source of the 10 T cell receptor beta chains below, sequenced in a study of regulatory T cells in long-lasting Graves disease. In building TCR beta libraries, iRepertoire HTBI primers were used together with Arm-PCR of CDR3 regions. TCRdb redid the calling of the multiplex PCR reads with MiXCR, one entry per CDR3 protein. In the table there are a few hundred thousand distinct CDR3 sequences, roughly 24% of which are singletons. The time point was: persistent/refractory GD, antithyroid drugs over 5 years with positive TRAb. Preparation of the TCR library used RNA extracted from PBMCs. The sequencing here drew on peripheral blood mononuclear cells (PBMCs), taken when the disease was refractory, from a patient treated with antithyroid drugs. These receptors originate from a woman between 40 and 55 years old with Graves disease.

This clonotype was observed many times. The chain couples TRBV7-9 to TRBJ1-2; D possibly corresponds to TRBD1 (6 bases). Germline V gives CDR1 SEHNR, CDR2 FQNEAQ (reference sequence). The CDR3 has 18 residues. V shed 5 bases and J shed 1 base, with 23 bases lying between them. The CDR3 loop reads CASSPRTAISRLNYGYTF. DNA for the CDR3: TGTGCCAGCAGCCCCCGGACAGCCATCTCAAGGCTTAACTATGGCTACACCTTC.

This clonotype was observed a handful of times. The chain uses TRBV3-1 and TRBJ2-7, with D possibly matching TRBD2 (5 bases). The CDR3 spans 16 residues. CDR1 is LGHDT and CDR2 is YNNKEL in the germline V gene (reference sequence). Trimming removed 3 bases from V and 3 bases from J, with 18 bases in between. For the CDR3, the DNA is TGTGCCAGCAGCCAGGCCGGTTCTGGAGCGGTCTACGAGCAGTACTTC. Amino acid sequence: CASSQAGSGAVYEQYF.

Comments on this clonotype: A much larger clone lies a single base off, so this may be a read error. The final CDR3 position lacks the conserved phenylalanine or tryptophan, pointing to a likely read error. The chain recombines TRBV20-1 with TRBJ2-5, with D unclear. The end of the DNA aligns better with TRBJ2-7, so the J call may be wrong. Germline V gene lookup returns CDR1 DFQATT and CDR2 SNEGSKA (reference sequence). The CDR3 is 14 residues long. The CDR3 sequence is CSAREYSSSYEQYS. In nucleotides, the CDR3 is TGCAGTGCTAGAGAGTACTCCAGCTCCTACGAGCAGTACTCC.

The sample holds a few counts of this clonotype. The chain has TRBV20-1 and TRBJ1-4; no reliable D call. This CDR3 is built from 14 residues. Trimming cost V 0 bases and J 7 bases, with 12 bases left between them. Germline values: CDR1 DFQATT, CDR2 SNEGSKA (reference sequence). Written as DNA, the CDR3 is TGCAGTGCTAGAGATCCAACTACGGGTGAAAAACTGTTTTTT. It translates to CSARDPTTGEKLFF.

The gene calls are TRBV27 and TRBJ2-7; 16 bases are a match to TRBD2. Germline values: CDR1 MNHEY, CDR2 SMNVEV (reference sequence). The junction had 0 bases not matched to a gene; V was cut back by 2 bases and J by 5 bases. The CDR3 length is 15 residues. The CDR3 sequence: CASSLGTSGRDEQYF. The CDR3 region has the DNA TGTGCCAGCAGTTTAGGGACTAGCGGGAGGGACGAGCAGTACTTC.

This clonotype was counted only a few times. The chain combines TRBV10-3 with TRBJ2-1, with D hard to call. The CDR3 totals 15 residues. Per the germline V gene, CDR1 is ENHRY and CDR2 is SYGVKD. V lost 4 bases and J lost 9, with 19 bases in between. CDR3 region: CAISVALSGQAEQFF. The DNA for the CDR3 is TGTGCCATCAGTGTCGCGCTGAGTGGGCAGGCTGAGCAGTTCTTC.

There are many counts of this clonotype. The chain combines TRBV28 with TRBJ1-5, with TRBD1 matching over 8 bases. V was pared by 4 bases and J by 5 bases, with 7 bases of the junction left unmatched. CDR1 is MDHEN, CDR2 SYDVKM, per germline. The CDR3 loop spans 15 amino acids. CDR3 protein: CASSSRQGSDQPQHF. CDR3 nucleotides: TGTGCCAGCAGTTCTCGACAGGGGTCAGATCAGCCCCAGCATTTT.

This clonotype was seen at least ten times. The chain uses TRBV28 and TRBJ2-7; TRBD1 aligns across 11 bases. The CDR3 is made up of 14 amino acids. J gave up 11 bases and V 4 bases, and 10 bases lay outside the gene matches. CDR1 and CDR2 from the germline V gene are MDHEN and SYDVKM. For the CDR3, the DNA is TGTGCCAGCAGTTCCGGGACAGGGGGTGGGGGGAAGTACTTC. Translating gives CASSSGTGGGGKYF.

Only a few counts were recorded for this clonotype. The chain recombines TRBV12-3 or TRBV12-4 with TRBJ2-2, with 8 positions matching TRBD2. The CDR3 contains 15 residues. V gave up 5 bases and J gave up 8 bases; unmatched junction bases: 10. Here the CDR3 reads CASSPGTRFIGELFF. The CDR3 nucleotides read TGTGCCAGCAGTCCGGGGACTAGATTTATTGGGGAGCTGTTTTTT.

This clonotype showed up many times. V and J are TRBV28 and TRBJ2-7; a possible D gene is TRBD2 (6 bases). The V end was cut by 8 bases, the J end by 7 bases, with 18 bases between. The CDR3 is made up of 13 amino acids. In germline, CDR1 is MDHEN, CDR2 SYDVKM. The CDR3 region is CASVSGATQEQYF. For the CDR3, the DNA is TGTGCCAGCGTCTCGGGAGCCACCCAGGAGCAGTACTTC.